The next 25 T cell receptor beta chains were all read from a single sample in a study of blood T cell repertoires in COVID-19. The assay was immunoSEQ multiplex PCR, and TCRdb's table has in-frame clones only and misses some. Of approximately 300,000 clones listed, 85% to 90% were seen once; the top ten hold under 0.95%. The sequencing input was peripheral blood. The receptor source for this set is a man aged 30 to 45 with acute or convalescent COVID-19.

J is TRBJ1-5 and V is TRBV28; no reliable D call. The CDR3 runs to 12 residues. Trimming cost V 4 bases and J 7 bases, with 8 bases left between them. From germline, CDR1 is MDHEN and CDR2 SYDVKM. For the CDR3, the DNA is TGTGCCAGCAGTTATGACAACCAGCCCCAGCATTTT. This gives the protein CASSYDNQPQHF.

The V gene is TRBV2, the J gene TRBJ1-5; tentatively, D is TRBD1 (5 bases). V lost 1 base and J 4 bases, leaving 8 bases between the germline ends. The V gene's germline CDR1 is SNHLY and CDR2 FYNNEI. The CDR3 is made up of 14 amino acids. CDR3 loop: CASSEGGVNQPQHF. The CDR3 DNA sequence: TGTGCCAGCAGTGAAGGGGGGGTAAATCAGCCCCAGCATTTT.

V gene TRBV11-2 combines with J gene TRBJ2-1, with 7 bases aligning to TRBD2. V dropped 4 bases and J dropped 9; count of bases not matched to a gene: 12. The CDR3 runs to 15 residues. Germline loops: CDR1 SGHAT, CDR2 FQNNGV. The CDR3 coding sequence is TGTGCCAGCAGCTCCGGATGGTTGCGGGAGAGTGAGCAGTTCTTC. Protein: CASSSGWLRESEQFF.

The J gene is TRBJ1-1, the V gene TRBV19, with a weak D call TRBD1 (5 bases). The CDR3 has 14 amino acids. Germline CDR1 is LNHDA and CDR2 is SQIVND (reference sequence). The V gene lost 7 bases and the J gene lost 8 bases, with 20 bases spanning the gap. The CDR3 is CASTPQGTREEAFF. In DNA, the CDR3 is TGTGCCAGTACCCCCCAAGGGACGCGGGAAGAAGCTTTCTTT. Full variable domain (remainder filled in from reference TRBV19 and TRBJ1-1): DGGITQSPKYLFRKEGQNVTLSCEQNLNHDAMYWYRQDPGQGLRLIYYSQIVNDFQKGDIAEGYSVSREKKESFPLTVTSAQKNPTAFYLCASTPQGTREEAFFGQGTRLTVV.

The V gene is TRBV7-3, the J gene TRBJ2-2, with 7 bases that match TRBD2. In germline, CDR1 is SGHTA, CDR2 FQGTGA. Trimming removed 11 bases from V and 7 bases from J; junction bases left unmatched: 16. CDR3 size: 15 residues. CDR3 region: CAAGPAGEVHGELFF. CDR3 nucleotide sequence: TGTGCCGCCGGGCCGGCGGGGGAGGTTCACGGGGAGCTGTTTTTT.

V gene TRBV4-1 combines with J gene TRBJ1-1; D unresolved. Germline V lookup: CDR1 MGHRA, CDR2 YSYEKL. The CDR3 is 16 amino acids. V lost 4 bases to trimming and J lost 5 bases, with 20 bases between them. The DNA for the CDR3 is TGCGCCAGCAGCCCCATCCCCCCGGGGTTAGGAACTGAAGCTTTCTTT. Amino acids: CASSPIPPGLGTEAFF.

The chain is built from TRBV10-2 and TRBJ1-5, with TRBD1 as a possible D gene (5 bases). The ends were cut back, 0 bases at V and 3 bases at J, with 9 bases in the middle. This CDR3 spans 15 amino acids. The germline V gene encodes CDR1 WSHSY and CDR2 SAAADI. CDR3 region: CASSESGPINQPQHF. CDR3 nucleotides: TGCGCCAGCAGTGAGTCGGGGCCCATCAATCAGCCCCAGCATTTT.

CDR3 nucleotides: TGTGCCAGCAGCCGGGACAGGGGAGAGACCCAGTACTTC. Amino acids: CASSRDRGETQYF. The chain carries TRBV7-3 and TRBJ2-5; 10 bases are a match to TRBD1. This CDR3 has 13 amino acids. Germline CDR1 reads SGHTA; CDR2 reads FQGTGA. Germline trimming cut 5 bases from V and 4 bases from J; bases unmatched to any gene: 1.

The V and J genes are TRBV7-8 and TRBJ1-3; D not certain. From germline, CDR1 is SGHVS and CDR2 FQNEAQ. The ends were cut back, 5 bases at V and 4 bases at J, with 18 bases in the middle. There are 16 residues in the CDR3. The CDR3 region is CASSPTPWEAGNTIYF. The DNA for the CDR3 is TGTGCCAGCAGCCCGACTCCCTGGGAGGCCGGAAACACCATATATTTT.

The rearrangement uses TRBV19 and TRBJ1-4; 10 bases are a match to TRBD1. Germline CDR1 is LNHDA and CDR2 is SQIVND (reference sequence). Trimming removed 6 bases from V and 1 base from J; junction bases left unmatched: 5. CDR3 length equals 16 residues. CDR3 DNA sequence: TGTGCCAGTAGCGACGACAGGGGGCAAACTAATGAAAAACTGTTTTTT. Amino acids: CASSDDRGQTNEKLFF.

The chain couples TRBV5-4 to TRBJ2-3; no reliable D call. CDR1 SGHNT and CDR2 YYREEE come from the germline V gene (reference sequence). Trimming took off 0 bases at V and 0 bases at J, with 5 bases between the two ends. The CDR3 runs 14 residues. The CDR3 spells CASSLDTSTDTQYF. CDR3 DNA sequence: TGTGCCAGCAGCTTGGATACTAGCACAGATACGCAGTATTTT.

The rearrangement links TRBV3-1 (or the pseudogene TRBV3-2) to TRBJ1-2, with 7 bases identical to TRBD1. V was clipped by 4 bases and J by 4 bases; unmatched bases: 9. The germline CDR1 and CDR2 sequences are LGHDT and YNNKEL (reference sequence). CDR3 length: 15 residues. The CDR3 reads CASSLRQGGGYGYTF. In DNA, the CDR3 is TGTGCCAGCAGCCTACGACAGGGCGGAGGCTATGGCTACACCTTC.

V and J are TRBV5-1 and TRBJ1-3; D remains unclear. Germline loops: CDR1 SGHRS, CDR2 YFSETQ. V lost 5 bases, J lost 2 bases, and 8 bases lay in between. CDR3 length: 13 amino acids. The CDR3 sequence is CASRTAAGNTIYF. The CDR3 coding sequence is TGCGCCAGCAGAACGGCGGCTGGAAACACCATATATTTT. The whole variable domain, filled in from reference TRBV5-1 and TRBJ1-3, reads KAGVTQTPRYLIKTRGQQVTLSCSPISGHRSVSWYQQTPGQGLQFLFEYFSETQRNKGNFPGRFSGRQFSNSRSEMNVSTLELGDSALYLCASRTAAGNTIYFGEGSWLTVV.

This clone was counted only a few times. The genes are TRBV6-5 and TRBJ2-7, with D hard to call. V lost 2 bases and J lost 0, with 11 bases in between. CDR3 length: 15 residues. Germline-derived CDR1 and CDR2 are MNHEY and SVGAGI. The CDR3 DNA reads as TGTGCCAGCAGTTACGACTGGAAATTCTCCTACGAGCAGTACTTC. Translated, it gives CASSYDWKFSYEQYF.

Concerning this clone itself: One end of the junction is discordant with germline, which a read error may explain. The J gene is TRBJ2-5, the V gene TRBV6-1, with D possibly matching TRBD1 (5 bases). This CDR3 has 10 residues. The germline V gene encodes CDR1 MNHNS and CDR2 SASEGT. DNA of the CDR3: TGTGCCAGCAGTGATAGGGCCAGGGACTTC. Its translation: CASSDRARDF.

The gene calls are TRBV5-1 and TRBJ1-5; D is uncertain. V lost 3 bases and J lost 4, with 11 bases in between. Germline V gene data show CDR1 as SGHRS and CDR2 as YFSETQ. The CDR3 length is 14 residues. The CDR3 DNA is TGCGCCAGCAGCTCCGAAGGGAGGAATCAGCCCCAGCATTTT. Encoded protein: CASSSEGRNQPQHF.

The gene calls are TRBV28 and TRBJ1-1; TRBD1 might be the D (6 bases). Trimming pared 4 bases from V and 5 bases from J, leaving 17 bases between. Germline CDR1 is MDHEN and CDR2 is SYDVKM. This CDR3 comprises 15 residues. The CDR3 coding sequence is TGTGCCAGCAGTTATCCCCGAACAGGGTATACTGAAGCTTTCTTT. Translating it yields CASSYPRTGYTEAFF.

This clone appeared once. This chain joins TRBV4-1 and TRBJ1-2; unclear D gene. Looked up from germline, CDR1 is MGHRA and CDR2 is YSYEKL. The CDR3 is made up of 14 amino acids. Trimming cost V 3 bases and J 4 bases, with 12 bases left between them. The chain's CDR3 is CASSHAEGGYGYTF. The CDR3 DNA sequence: TGCGCCAGCAGCCATGCAGAGGGTGGCTATGGCTACACCTTC.

The chain links TRBV6-1 to TRBJ2-1; TRBD2 aligns across 12 bases. The CDR3 contains 16 residues. The germline CDR1 and CDR2 sequences are MNHNS and SASEGT. Unmatched junction bases numbered 3, after V lost 2 bases and J lost 4 bases. This CDR3 reads CASSEQGLAGYNEQFF. DNA for the CDR3: TGTGCCAGCAGTGAACAAGGACTAGCGGGATACAATGAGCAGTTCTTC.

The chain couples TRBV4-1 to TRBJ1-5; TRBD1 is a possible D gene (6 bases). The CDR3 runs 15 residues. Between the trimmed V and J ends, which lost 4 bases and 4 bases, there was a span of 14 bases. The germline gives CDR1 MGHRA, CDR2 YSYEKL. DNA for the CDR3: TGCGCCAGCAGCCCACAGGGAGCCCGGAATCAGCCCCAGCATTTT. Translated: CASSPQGARNQPQHF.

J is TRBJ2-7 and V is TRBV27, with TRBD1 identical over 10 bases. V lost 0 bases, J lost 3 bases, and 17 bases stayed unmatched. The CDR3 length is 20 residues. In germline, CDR1 is MNHEY, CDR2 SMNVEV (reference sequence). CDR3 sequence (DNA): TGTGCCAGCAGTTTATCCTTTAGGTCGGGACAGGGGCACCCTATCTACGAGCAGTACTTC. Translated: CASSLSFRSGQGHPIYEQYF.

The chain combines TRBV4-1 with TRBJ1-1; TRBD1 matches 8 bases. Losses at the gene ends were 1 base for V and 8 bases for J; bases not matched to a gene: 6. Germline V gene data show CDR1 as MGHRA and CDR2 as YSYEKL. The CDR3 runs to 14 residues. The CDR3 region is CASSQAGGHLEAFF. The CDR3 coding sequence is TGCGCCAGCAGCCAAGCAGGGGGCCACCTGGAAGCTTTCTTT.

V is TRBV3-1 (or the pseudogene TRBV3-2) and J is TRBJ2-2; 10 nucleotides line up with TRBD1. This CDR3 contains 19 residues. With 1 base clipped from V and 3 bases from J, the junction kept 11 bases outside the gene matches. Per the germline V gene, CDR1 is LGHDT and CDR2 is YNNKEL (reference sequence). The CDR3 sequence is CASSQALFDRGLHTGELFF. The CDR3 DNA follows: TGTGCCAGCAGCCAAGCCTTGTTCGACAGGGGGCTACACACCGGGGAGCTGTTTTTT.

The chain carries TRBV3-1 (or the pseudogene TRBV3-2) and TRBJ2-2, with D perhaps TRBD2 (5 bases). Trimming cost V 4 bases and J 4 bases, with 19 bases left between them. The germline V gene encodes CDR1 LGHDT and CDR2 YNNKEL (reference sequence). CDR3 size: 17 residues. CDR3 DNA sequence: TGTGCCAGCAGCCGGTGGGGAGCGACCATGATCACCGGGGAGCTGTTTTTT. It yields the protein CASSRWGATMITGELFF.

The chain uses TRBV5-1 and TRBJ1-2; no clear D. V shed 0 bases and J shed 6 bases, with 9 bases lying between them. The CDR3 consists of 13 residues. Germline loops: CDR1 SGHRS, CDR2 YFSETQ. CDR3 in amino acids: CASSLDRRDGYTF. DNA for the CDR3: TGCGCCAGCAGCTTGGATAGGAGGGATGGCTACACCTTC. Together with reference TRBV5-1 and TRBJ1-2, the CDR3 gives the full variable domain: KAGVTQTPRYLIKTRGQQVTLSCSPISGHRSVSWYQQTPGQGLQFLFEYFSETQRNKGNFPGRFSGRQFSNSRSEMNVSTLELGDSALYLCASSLDRRDGYTFGSGTRLTVV.